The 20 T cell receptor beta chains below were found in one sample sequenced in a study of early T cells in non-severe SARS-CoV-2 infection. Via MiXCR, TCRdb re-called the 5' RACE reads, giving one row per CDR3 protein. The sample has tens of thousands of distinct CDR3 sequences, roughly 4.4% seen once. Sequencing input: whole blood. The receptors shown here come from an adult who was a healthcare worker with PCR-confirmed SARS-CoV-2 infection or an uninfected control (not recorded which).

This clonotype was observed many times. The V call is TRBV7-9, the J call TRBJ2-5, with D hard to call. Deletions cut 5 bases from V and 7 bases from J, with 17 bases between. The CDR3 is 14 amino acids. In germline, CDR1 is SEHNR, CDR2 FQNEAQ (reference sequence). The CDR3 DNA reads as TGTGCCAGCAGCGAGGAACGGTCGGTCGGGACCCAGTACTTC. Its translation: CASSEERSVGTQYF.

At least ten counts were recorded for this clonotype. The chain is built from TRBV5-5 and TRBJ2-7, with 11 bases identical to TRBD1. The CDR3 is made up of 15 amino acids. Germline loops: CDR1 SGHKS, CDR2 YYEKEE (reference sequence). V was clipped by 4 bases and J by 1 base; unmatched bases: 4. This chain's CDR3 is CASSDGTGGSYEQYF. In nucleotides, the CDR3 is TGTGCCAGCAGCGACGGGACAGGGGGATCCTACGAGCAGTACTTC.

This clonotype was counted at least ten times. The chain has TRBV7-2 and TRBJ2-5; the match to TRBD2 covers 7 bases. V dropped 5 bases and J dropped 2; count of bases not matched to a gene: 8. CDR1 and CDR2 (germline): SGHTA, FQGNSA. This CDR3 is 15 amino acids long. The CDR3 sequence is CASSRRLAAQETQYF. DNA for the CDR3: TGTGCCAGCAGCCGTAGACTAGCAGCGCAAGAGACCCAGTACTTC.

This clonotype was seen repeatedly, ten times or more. The CDR3 sequence: CASSETNQPQHF. CDR3 sequence (DNA): TGTGCCAGCAGTGAGACCAATCAGCCCCAGCATTTT. The chain employs TRBV2 and TRBJ1-5; no definite D call. This CDR3 region has 12 residues. Trimming removed 3 bases from V and 3 bases from J, with 3 bases in between. CDR1 and CDR2 from the germline V gene are SNHLY and FYNNEI.

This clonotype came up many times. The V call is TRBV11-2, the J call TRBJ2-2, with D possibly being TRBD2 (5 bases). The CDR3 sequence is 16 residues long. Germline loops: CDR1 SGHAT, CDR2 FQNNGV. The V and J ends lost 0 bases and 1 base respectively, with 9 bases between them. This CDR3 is CASSLELVGNTGELFF. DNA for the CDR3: TGTGCCAGCAGCTTAGAACTAGTTGGGAACACCGGGGAGCTGTTTTTT.

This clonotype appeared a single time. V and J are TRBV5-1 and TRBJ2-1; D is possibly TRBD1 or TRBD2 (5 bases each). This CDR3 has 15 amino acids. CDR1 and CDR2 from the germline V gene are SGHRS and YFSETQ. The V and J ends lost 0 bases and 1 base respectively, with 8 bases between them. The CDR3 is CASSLVGDSYNEQFF. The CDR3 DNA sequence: TGCGCCAGCAGCTTGGTGGGGGATTCCTACAATGAGCAGTTCTTC.

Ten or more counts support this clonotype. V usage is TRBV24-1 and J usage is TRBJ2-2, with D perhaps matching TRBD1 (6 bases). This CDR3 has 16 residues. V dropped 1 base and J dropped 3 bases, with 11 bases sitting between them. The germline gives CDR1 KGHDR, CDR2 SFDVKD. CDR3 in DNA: TGTGCCACCAGTGATTTCAGGGGACGCGACACCGGGGAGCTGTTTTTT. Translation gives CATSDFRGRDTGELFF.

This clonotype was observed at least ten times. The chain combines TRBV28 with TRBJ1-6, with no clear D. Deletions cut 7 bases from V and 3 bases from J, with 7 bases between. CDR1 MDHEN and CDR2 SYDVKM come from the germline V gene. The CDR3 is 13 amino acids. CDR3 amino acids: CASNPSYNSPLHF. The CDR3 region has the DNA TGTGCCAGCAACCCAAGCTATAATTCACCCCTCCACTTT.

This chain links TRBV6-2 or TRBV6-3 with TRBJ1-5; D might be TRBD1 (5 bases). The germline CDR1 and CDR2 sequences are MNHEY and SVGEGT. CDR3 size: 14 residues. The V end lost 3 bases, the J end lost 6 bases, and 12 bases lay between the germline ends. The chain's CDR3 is CASSYTGGVQPQHF. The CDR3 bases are TGTGCCAGCAGTTATACCGGAGGGGTTCAGCCCCAGCATTTT.

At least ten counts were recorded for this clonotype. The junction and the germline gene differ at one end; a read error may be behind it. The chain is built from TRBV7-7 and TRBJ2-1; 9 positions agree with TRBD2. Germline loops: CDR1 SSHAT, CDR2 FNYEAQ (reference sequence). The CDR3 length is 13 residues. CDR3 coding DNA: TGTGCTAGCAGCCCCCGGCGGGAGGGTGAGCAGTTCTTC. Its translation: CASSPRREGEQFF.

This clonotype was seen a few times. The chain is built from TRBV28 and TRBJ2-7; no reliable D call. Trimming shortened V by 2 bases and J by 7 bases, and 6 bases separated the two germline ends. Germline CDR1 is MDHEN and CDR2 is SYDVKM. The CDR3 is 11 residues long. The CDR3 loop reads CASSLTLEQYF. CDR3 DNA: TGTGCCAGCAGTTTAACGTTAGAGCAGTACTTC.

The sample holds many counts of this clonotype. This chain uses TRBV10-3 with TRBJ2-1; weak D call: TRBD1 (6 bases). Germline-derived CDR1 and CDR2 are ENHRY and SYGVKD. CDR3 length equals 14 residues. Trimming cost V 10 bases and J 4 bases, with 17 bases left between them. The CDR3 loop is CATTQGPVYNEQFF. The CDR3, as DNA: TGTGCCACGACGCAGGGGCCCGTATACAATGAGCAGTTCTTC.

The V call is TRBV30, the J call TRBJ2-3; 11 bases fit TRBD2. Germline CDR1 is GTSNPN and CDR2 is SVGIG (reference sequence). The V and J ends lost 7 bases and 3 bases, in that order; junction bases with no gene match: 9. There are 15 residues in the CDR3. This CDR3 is CASSPTSGTTDTQYF. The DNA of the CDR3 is TGTGCCTCGAGCCCGACTAGCGGGACAACAGATACGCAGTATTTT.

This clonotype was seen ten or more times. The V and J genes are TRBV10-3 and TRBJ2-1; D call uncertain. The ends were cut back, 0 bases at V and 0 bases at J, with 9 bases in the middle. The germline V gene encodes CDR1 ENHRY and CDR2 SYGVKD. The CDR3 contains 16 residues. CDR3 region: CAISESGQSSYNEQFF. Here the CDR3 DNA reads TGTGCCATCAGTGAGTCGGGCCAAAGCTCCTACAATGAGCAGTTCTTC.

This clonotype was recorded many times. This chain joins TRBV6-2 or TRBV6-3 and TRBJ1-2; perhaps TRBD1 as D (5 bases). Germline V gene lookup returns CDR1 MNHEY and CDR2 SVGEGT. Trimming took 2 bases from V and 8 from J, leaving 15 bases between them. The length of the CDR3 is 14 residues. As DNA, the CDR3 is TGTGCCAGCAGTTACGGGACGGCGTTTCGAGGCTACACCTTC. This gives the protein CASSYGTAFRGYTF.

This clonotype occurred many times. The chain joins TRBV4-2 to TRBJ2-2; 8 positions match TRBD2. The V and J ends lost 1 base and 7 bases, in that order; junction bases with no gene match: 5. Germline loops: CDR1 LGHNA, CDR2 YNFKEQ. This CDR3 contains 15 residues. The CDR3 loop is CASSQAGGYGGELFF. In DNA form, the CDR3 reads TGTGCCAGCAGCCAAGCGGGAGGGTATGGCGGGGAGCTGTTTTTT.

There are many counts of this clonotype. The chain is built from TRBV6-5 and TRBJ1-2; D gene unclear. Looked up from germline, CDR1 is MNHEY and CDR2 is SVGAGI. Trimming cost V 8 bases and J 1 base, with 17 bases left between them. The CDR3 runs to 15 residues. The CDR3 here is CASSSLNPFNYGYTF. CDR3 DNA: TGTGCCAGCTCGAGCCTAAATCCCTTTAACTATGGCTACACCTTC.

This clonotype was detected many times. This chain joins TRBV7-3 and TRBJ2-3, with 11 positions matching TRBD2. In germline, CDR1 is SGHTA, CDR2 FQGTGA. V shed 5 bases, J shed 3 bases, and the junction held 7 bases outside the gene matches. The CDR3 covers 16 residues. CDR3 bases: TGTGCCAGCAGCCCAATAGCGGGAGGGAGGACAGATACGCAGTATTTT. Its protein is CASSPIAGGRTDTQYF.

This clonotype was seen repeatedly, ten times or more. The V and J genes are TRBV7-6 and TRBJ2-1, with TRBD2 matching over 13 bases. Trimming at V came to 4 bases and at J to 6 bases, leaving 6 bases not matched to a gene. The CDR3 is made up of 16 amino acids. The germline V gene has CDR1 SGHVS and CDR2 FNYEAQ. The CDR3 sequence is CASSSSRTSGSNEQFF. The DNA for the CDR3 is TGTGCCAGCAGCTCCTCGAGGACTAGCGGGAGCAATGAGCAGTTCTTC.

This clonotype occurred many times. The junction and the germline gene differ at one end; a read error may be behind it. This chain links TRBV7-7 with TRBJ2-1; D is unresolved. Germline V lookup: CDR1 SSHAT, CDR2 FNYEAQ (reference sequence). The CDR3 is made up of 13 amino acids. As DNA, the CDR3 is TGTGCTAGCAGCTTTGGACCGAACAATGAGCAGTTCTTC. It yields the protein CASSFGPNNEQFF.